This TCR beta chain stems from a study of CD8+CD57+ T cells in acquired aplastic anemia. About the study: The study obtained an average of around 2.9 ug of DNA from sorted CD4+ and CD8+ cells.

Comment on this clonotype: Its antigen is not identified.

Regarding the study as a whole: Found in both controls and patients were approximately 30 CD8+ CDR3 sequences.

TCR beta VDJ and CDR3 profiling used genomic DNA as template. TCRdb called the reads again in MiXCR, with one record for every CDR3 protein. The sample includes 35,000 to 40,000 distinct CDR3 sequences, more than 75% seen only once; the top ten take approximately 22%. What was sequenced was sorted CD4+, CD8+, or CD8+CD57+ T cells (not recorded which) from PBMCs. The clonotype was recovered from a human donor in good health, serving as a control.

CDR3 loop: CASSPLAGGTGELFF. CDR3 coding DNA: TGTGCCAGCAGTCCTTTAGCGGGGGGTACCGGGGAGCTGTTTTTT. The J gene is TRBJ2-2, the V gene TRBV12-3 or TRBV12-4; TRBD2 matches 10 bases. The V segment lost 5 bases and the J segment 5 bases; nucleotides outside the gene matches: 5. CDR3 length: 15 amino acids.